The 14 T cell receptor beta chains below all came from one sample that was sequenced in a study of cytomegalovirus exposure and HLA in healthy donors. With 60 Vbeta and 13 Jbeta primers, the PCR was carried out. This table comes from immunoSEQ multiplex PCR, and its TCRdb copy is limited to in-frame clones, with some not included. Seen here are tens of thousands of clones, 65% to 85% observed once, and the top ten hold more than 15%. The sample consisted of PBMCs. The receptors were gathered from a middle-aged woman in good health and CMV-seropositive.

The V call is TRBV19, the J call TRBJ1-2, with 7 bases lining up with TRBD1. The CDR3 is 15 residues long. Germline CDR1 is LNHDA and CDR2 is SQIVND (reference sequence). The trim removed 4 bases at V and 4 bases at J, leaving 9 bases unmatched. The CDR3 reads CASSRVRDSPYGYTF. The CDR3 nucleotides read TGTGCCAGTAGTAGAGTACGGGACAGTCCCTATGGCTACACCTTC.

V is TRBV29-1 and J is TRBJ2-5; 9 bases agree with TRBD1. Germline loops: CDR1 SQVTM, CDR2 ANQGSEA. J gave up 1 base and V 5 bases, and 2 bases lay outside the gene matches. This CDR3 has 13 residues. The CDR3 sequence is CSVRDRAQETQYF. CDR3 DNA: TGCAGCGTTCGGGACAGGGCCCAAGAGACCCAGTACTTC.

The chain employs TRBV5-1 and TRBJ2-1; 7 bases match TRBD1. V was clipped by 4 bases and J by 3 bases; unmatched bases: 7. This CDR3 has 15 amino acids. Per the germline V gene, CDR1 is SGHRS and CDR2 is YFSETQ. The CDR3 nucleotides are TGCGCCAGCAGCCCTGGGACAGAATACTACAATGAGCAGTTCTTC. Its translation is CASSPGTEYYNEQFF.

This clone was recorded only once. CDR3 sequence reads: CASSPPDRGAKNIQYF. The CDR3 DNA is TGTGCCAGCTCACCACCCGACAGGGGTGCCAAAAACATTCAGTACTTC. The rearrangement uses TRBV18 and TRBJ2-4, with 8 bases that match TRBD1. Losses at the gene ends were 0 bases for V and 1 base for J; bases not matched to a gene: 2. The V gene's germline CDR1 is KGHSH and CDR2 LQKENI. The length of the CDR3 is 16 residues.

The chain combines TRBV4-1 with TRBJ2-7; 10 nucleotides match TRBD1. From germline, CDR1 is MGHRA and CDR2 YSYEKL. The CDR3 has 15 residues. Trimming removed 2 bases from V and 4 bases from J; junction bases left unmatched: 5. CDR3 nucleotide sequence: TGCGCCAGCAGCCAAACCGGGACAGGGGATTACGAGCAGTACTTC. Its translation is CASSQTGTGDYEQYF.

The gene calls are TRBV7-8 and TRBJ1-1; possible D gene TRBD1, 6 bases. V gave up 0 bases and J gave up 0 bases, with 20 bases separating them. The germline CDR1 and CDR2 sequences are SGHVS and FQNEAQ. The length of the CDR3 is 19 residues. The CDR3 loop is CASSLAWAGEIAMNTEAFF. The CDR3 DNA reads TGTGCCAGCAGCTTAGCTTGGGCAGGGGAAATCGCCATGAACACTGAAGCTTTCTTT.

The rearrangement joins TRBV11-3 to TRBJ2-1; unclear D gene. V lost 1 base and J 3 bases, leaving 13 bases between the germline ends. Germline CDR1 SGHNT, CDR2 YENEEA. This CDR3 spans 16 amino acids. The CDR3 DNA follows: TGTGCCAGCAGCTTAGGGCAGGCCCCTAACTACAATGAGCAGTTCTTC. Translation gives CASSLGQAPNYNEQFF.

This clone occurred once. The J gene is TRBJ1-5, the V gene TRBV28; D not certain. V was pared by 3 bases and J by 2 bases, with 14 bases between. The CDR3 has 16 amino acids. From germline, CDR1 is MDHEN and CDR2 SYDVKM. The CDR3 coding sequence is TGTGCCAGCAGTTTTTGGGGAAGGAGGGGCAATCAGCCCCAGCATTTT. Its translation: CASSFWGRRGNQPQHF.

The CDR3 DNA reads as TGCGCCAGCAGCCAAGATCAACTCGAAGAGCAGTACTTC. Translated, it gives CASSQDQLEEQYF. The chain employs TRBV4-1 and TRBJ2-7; D gene unclear. Trimming removed 0 bases from V and 7 bases from J, with 10 bases in between. The CDR3 consists of 13 residues. CDR1 and CDR2 (germline): MGHRA, YSYEKL.

Only a few counts were recorded for this clone. The genes are TRBV4-3 and TRBJ2-5, with 10 bases matching TRBD1. V was pared by 1 base and J by 4 bases, with 6 bases of the junction left unmatched. From germline, CDR1 is LGHNA and CDR2 YSLEER. This CDR3 contains 16 residues. CDR3 sequence (DNA): TGCGCCAGCAGCCAAGCTCTAGACAGGGGGCGAGAGACCCAGTACTTC. Its translation: CASSQALDRGRETQYF.

This chain joins TRBV4-1 and TRBJ1-2; 10 nucleotides match TRBD1. The CDR3 runs 17 residues. Germline trimming cut 0 bases from V and 2 bases from J; bases unmatched to any gene: 6. Per the germline V gene, CDR1 is MGHRA and CDR2 is YSYEKL. The CDR3 coding sequence is TGCGCCAGCAGCCAAGAAGTTCGGGACAGGGGAAACTATGGCTACACCTTC. Amino acid sequence: CASSQEVRDRGNYGYTF.

This clone was detected once. This chain connects TRBV19 to TRBJ1-1; D is ambiguous. Germline V lookup: CDR1 LNHDA, CDR2 SQIVND (reference sequence). V lost 1 base, J lost 6 bases, and 12 bases lay in between. The CDR3 totals 14 residues. The CDR3 sequence: CASSIGGAQSEAFF. CDR3 bases: TGTGCCAGTAGTATAGGGGGAGCTCAGTCTGAAGCTTTCTTT.

The genes are TRBV6-5 and TRBJ2-7, with 8 bases matching TRBD1. CDR3 length: 14 amino acids. V lost 6 bases and J lost 1; bases outside the gene matches: 5. CDR1 and CDR2 (germline): MNHEY, SVGAGI. The CDR3 loop is CASRLTGASYEQYF. The CDR3 nucleotides are TGTGCCAGCAGGTTGACAGGGGCTTCCTACGAGCAGTACTTC.

This chain links TRBV7-2 with TRBJ1-5; the D is unclear. This CDR3 spans 15 amino acids. V lost 1 base and J 1 base, leaving 8 bases between the germline ends. The germline CDR1 and CDR2 sequences are SGHTA and FQGNSA. CDR3 bases: TGTGCCAGCAGCTTAGACCGAGGGAGCAATCAGCCCCAGCATTTT. Its translation: CASSLDRGSNQPQHF. The variable domain in full, with the rest retrieved from reference TRBV7-2 and TRBJ1-5, is GAGVSQSPSNKVTEKGKDVELRCDPISGHTALYWYRQSLGQGLEFLIYFQGNSAPDKSGLPSDRFSAERTGGSVSTLTIQRTQQEDSAVYLCASSLDRGSNQPQHFGDGTRLSIL.